Sequencing of this TCR beta chain was carried out in a study of T-cell reconstitution after alpha-beta-depleted transplantation in children. Findings and caveats of the study: Where some patients showed high TCRbeta diversity at day 60, it came from recipient T cells and thymic progenitors that had survived.

This CDR3 spans 15 amino acids. Per the germline V gene, CDR1 is DFQATT and CDR2 is SNEGSKA (reference sequence). V trimming: 4 bases; J trimming: 8 bases; junction bases outside the gene matches: 13. Worth noting for this clonotype: Its antigen is as yet unknown.

Unique molecular identifiers were used to barcode this TCRbeta library. TCRdb recomputed calls from the PCR reads with MiXCR, one row per CDR3 protein. This table holds 500,000 to 750,000 distinct CDR3 sequences, 25% to 30% found once. This TCR was sampled from a boy under three years old with Wiskott-Aldrich syndrome, due to receive a stem cell transplant. V is TRBV20-1 and J is TRBJ2-5; TRBD2 matches 10 bases. The source material was PBMCs, sampled before TCRalphabeta/CD19-depleted stem cell transplant. The CDR3 bases are TGCAGTGCTACAAAAAGGACTAGCGGTTCCCACACCCAGTACTTC. This translates into CSATKRTSGSHTQYF.